This TCR beta chain was documented in a study of T cells after yellow fever vaccination (dated by TCRdb to 2018 to 2020). Some background on the complete study: The SMART-Seq v4 Ultra Low Input RNA kit was used to prepare libraries from fractions with low cell numbers. Bulk TCR alpha and beta repertoires were sequenced longitudinally to track T-cell clones before and after primary and booster YFV17D yellow fever vaccination. Two healthy male donors, one aged 18 to 29 and one aged 30 to 39 years, made up the cohort. Blood was collected at multiple timepoints before and after primary and secondary immunization, and bulk PBMC replicates and cell subsets were isolated.

This clonotype has more than one count but fewer than ten. Its antigen is not yet known. No base quality information exists; no much larger clone differs at one position. Instrument used: Illumina NovaSeq 6000. TCR cDNA was synthesized by 5'RACE template switching, through which a universal primer site and unique molecular identifiers were introduced. Priming for cDNA synthesis came from both the TCR alpha and TCR beta constant segments. Libraries were amplified in two PCR steps, with sample barcodes and sequencing adapters added in the second step. Libraries were sequenced on Illumina HiSeq 2500 (2x100 bp) or NovaSeq (2x150 bp). In the original analysis: MIGEC handled demultiplexing of reads and collapsing into UMI consensus sequences, while MiXCR performed V(D)J alignment. Vaccine-responding clonotypes were identified with edgeR using replicate PBMC samples, with FDR below 0.01 and a log2 fold change above 5 up to day 15 being required. Each bulk clonotype received a CD4 or CD8 identity based on whether the sequenced CD4 or CD8 repertoire contained that clonotype at higher abundance. In TCRdb, the public reads were trimmed at Q25 with fastp and aligned with MiXCR, with productive beta chains retained. Each entry merges the rows of one CDR3 protein and shows their most common DNA and genes. The V and J calls and clone size come from TCRdb's table, not from the authors' own analysis. The sample table lists about 300,000 distinct CDR3 sequences, roughly 4% of them with a count of one. Around 24% of the sample rests with the top ten.

Counted from cysteine to phenylalanine, this CDR3 has 15 amino acids. Left in the record is the CDR3 DNA by itself, 45 bases read in frame from the first base. Ends trimmed: V by 5 bases, J by 2 bases; bases unmatched to a gene: 4. CDR1 MNHEY and CDR2 SVGAGI are derived from the germline V gene. The paper's findings and limits, for the study overall: Because only two donors were included in the study, the extent to which the findings can be generalized is limited. Computational filtering was required because FACS-sorted repertoires could contain abundant contaminating clonotypes from the bulk population. Most clones expanded after primary vaccination (about 95% of CD4 and 88% of CD8) were re-detected after the booster, suggesting that broad memory maintenance occurred. The secondary T-cell response was weaker than the primary response but faster, peaking on day 5 instead of day 15. A small share of clonotypes was detected in both CD4 and CD8 compartments, with the overlap likely arising from convergent recombination.

What the treatment or condition label conveys for this sample: live attenuated yellow fever vaccine strain. At each blood-draw timepoint, two biological replicates of bulk PBMCs were obtained. PBMCs were isolated from peripheral blood using a standard Ficoll-Paque protocol. TriZol was used to extract RNA from bulk PBMCs, CD4 and CD8 fractions, and dextramer-positive and dextramer-negative fractions. The receptor's source is a man between 18 and 35 years old who received the YFV17D yellow fever vaccine. The rearranged segments are TRBV6-5 and TRBJ2-2, with 8 bases matching TRBD1. The material was PBMCs, obtained 5 days after the yellow fever booster vaccination. The CDR3 region reads CASSGQGINTGELFF. The base sequence is TGTGCCAGCAGTGGACAGGGCATAAACACCGGGGAGCTGTTTTTT.